Sequencing of this T cell receptor (beta chain) was carried out in a study of cytotoxic CD8 clonotypes in ibrutinib-treated CLL. Looking at the study overall: Patients attained 25 or so partial and 2 complete responses; at median around 68 months, 14 remained remitted while about twelve progressed. Productive templates per sample averaged roughly 250,000; productive rearrangements, 94,082.

Profiled with immunoSEQ multiplex PCR; TCRdb holds only in-frame clones, not every one. There are approximately 100,000 clones in the sample; about 78% occur only once, and under 35% lies in the top ten. Trimming shortened V by 4 bases and J by 2 bases, and 12 bases separated the two germline ends. The CDR3 loop spans 14 amino acids. The V gene's germline CDR1 is SGHVS and CDR2 FNYEAQ. The starting material was PBMCs, obtained after 12 months of ibrutinib treatment. This TCR came from a human donor with chronic lymphocytic leukemia. The chain uses TRBV7-6 and TRBJ2-7, with D unresolved. CDR3 sequence (DNA): TGTGCCAGCAGCTCCGACCGCCCTCCCTACGAGCAGTACTTC. Its protein is CASSSDRPPYEQYF.